This TCR beta chain emerged from a study of blood T cell repertoires in COVID-19 (dated by TCRdb to 2019 to 2021). Regarding the complete study: Samples from collaborators originated in the United States, Italy and Spain and spanned both the acute and convalescent phases of COVID-19. The prospective study material was composed of cDNA or gDNA derived from T cells, B-cell-depleted T cells, or PBMCs. The dataset comprised deeply sampled blood TCRbeta repertoires from subjects exposed to, actively infected with, or recovered from COVID-19. The repertoires were released in a freely available public database meant as a resource for research on the immune response to SARS-CoV-2. Samples were obtained from the ongoing ImmuneRACE study (first 160 participants) and from some 1,300 subjects provided by 6 global collaborators. A de-identified subject ID, COVID-19 status, age in years and sex were almost always included in the sample metadata. HLA class I and class II types, where available, came from metadata supplied by the sample provider rather than from assay-based typing.

The table lists this clone with a few counts. Its antigen is currently not known. Base-call qualities are not available, and no considerably larger clone is one nucleotide away. The sample carries other DNA sequences with the same CDR3. Broader findings and caveats from the paper: How much clinical and demographic metadata was included differed by source and by participant, and the metadata was provided uncurated.

The immunoSEQ Assay, a bias-controlled multiplex PCR, was used to amplify TCRbeta CDR3 regions from genomic DNA. Regarding the original processing steps: The number of nucleated cells in each sample was estimated by amplification of reference gene primers within the assay. To quantify the absolute abundance of each unique TCRbeta CDR3 rearrangement, sequence reads were collapsed and filtered. Productive Simpson clonality was computed per sample as the square root of Simpson's diversity index over productive rearrangements. Held by TCRdb, this immuneACCESS table contains in-frame sequences only and omits some clones. Under half of the omission traces to an unresolved V gene where checked; the cause of the rest is unknown. Clone size and the V and J calls come from that table; the DNA yielded D and trimming. Within this sample are fewer than 80,000 clones, with about 88% of them counted one time only. Jointly, the top ten make up 7% to 10% of the sample.

Whole blood was collected in K2EDTA tubes by collaborating institutions according to the institutions' own protocols. For TCRbeta analysis, collaborators shipped samples as frozen whole blood, isolated PBMCs, or DNA extracted from either of those sample types. The CDR3 spans 13 residues, from the cysteine through the phenylalanine. CDR3 DNA only is kept here, 39 bases in frame from base 1. V sheds 3 bases and J sheds 1 base, leaving 6 bases between their ends. The germline V gene (reference sequence) specifies GTSNPN as CDR1 and SVGIG as CDR2. Rearrangement joined TRBV30 to TRBJ2-2; no confident D gene assignment can be made. The clonotype comes from a human donor in a cohort sampled during active COVID-19. Sequenced sample: peripheral blood. The CDR3 amino acid sequence is: CAWSRQNTGELFF. The bases are TGTGCCTGGAGCAGACAGAACACCGGGGAGCTGTTTTTT.